One T cell receptor beta chain is described in this entry. The antigen is unknown. This specimen belongs to a study of PD-1 blockade in classical Hodgkin lymphoma. Study-level points and caveats: Nivolumab starters within 1 year of ASCT were excluded. Reported baseline diversity: healthy donors highest, relapsed/refractory patients lowest. Whereas CD4+ TCR diversity had risen significantly by C4D1, CD8+ TCR diversity had not. Repertoire differences lack defined causes, possibly disease activity or prior therapy.

The CDR3 runs 16 residues. The V end lost 5 bases, the J end lost 8 bases, and 22 bases lay between the germline ends. The V gene's germline CDR1 is SGHVS and CDR2 FNYEAQ. Relapses following autologous stem cell transplantation were seen in all patients, with brentuximab vedotin exposure varying. This table comes from immunoSEQ multiplex PCR, and its TCRdb copy is limited to in-frame clones, with some not included. The sample shows over 50,000 clones, roughly 66% of them seen only once. The input for sequencing was peripheral blood mononuclear cells (PBMCs), taken before the second cycle of nivolumab. The receptor was isolated from a human donor with classical Hodgkin lymphoma. This chain uses TRBV7-6 with TRBJ2-1; D is possibly TRBD2 (6 bases). CDR3 residues: CASSPAKTPGVYEQFF. DNA of the CDR3: TGTGCCAGCAGCCCAGCTAAGACCCCGGGGGTGTATGAGCAGTTCTTC.